A few counts support the clone carrying this TCR beta chain. These data belong to a study of T cell repertoires in cytomegalovirus infection. Germline V gene sequence: CDR1 SGHKS, CDR2 YYEKEE (reference sequence). After removal of 1 base from V and 1 base from J, the junction contained 10 bases not matched to a gene. This CDR3 spans 17 amino acids. TCRdb ran MiXCR on the reads and lists one entry per CDR3 protein. The sample has 100,000 or so distinct CDR3 sequences, approximately 15% seen once. The specimen sequenced was PBMCs. V gene TRBV5-5 combines with J gene TRBJ1-2; 7 bases align to TRBD1. This TCR came from a human donor in good health (CMV status not recorded). Some clones in this sample may be carry-over from other donors' samples. The chain's CDR3 is CASSLRPGTAINYGYTF. CDR3 bases: TGTGCCAGCAGCTTGCGTCCCGGGACAGCAATTAACTATGGCTACACCTTC.